This TCR beta chain was sequenced during a study of blood T cell repertoires in COVID-19. About the study: Samples of COVID-19 (acute and convalescent) were obtained from the United States, Italy and Spain. T cells, B-cell-depleted T cells, or PBMCs provided the cDNA or gDNA that served as material.

Germline loops: CDR1 KGHDR, CDR2 SFDVKD. V trimming: 5 bases; J trimming: 5 bases; junction bases outside the gene matches: 8. The CDR3 is 14 residues long. TCRdb's copy holds only in-frame clones and misses some; the assay was immunoSEQ multiplex PCR. Among approximately 200,000 clones, around 75% were seen once, and the ten largest hold around 6%. This receptor was taken from a woman in her thirties or forties with COVID-19, enrolled during active disease. The rearrangement links TRBV24-1 to TRBJ2-7, with TRBD2 matching 7 bases. The sample consisted of peripheral blood. As DNA, the CDR3 is TGTGCCACCAGTGCGGGAGGCGGGACCCACGAGCAGTACTTC. It is translated as CATSAGGGTHEQYF.